The entry that follows covers one T cell receptor (beta chain) sequence. This specimen comes from a study of blood T cell repertoires in COVID-19. Overall study context: T cells, B-cell-depleted T cells, or PBMCs supplied cDNA or gDNA.

Clones were read by immunoSEQ multiplex PCR, and TCRdb kept only the in-frame ones, dropping some. The sample lists around 84,000 clones, roughly 78% seen once, with 35% to 40% in the top ten. CDR1 MGHDK and CDR2 SYGVNS come from the germline V gene. V was clipped by 5 bases and J by 2 bases; unmatched bases: 7. The CDR3 spans 15 residues. Seattle cases were enrolled at active infection and followed longitudinally. The sample taken for sequencing was peripheral blood. The rearrangement uses TRBV25-1 and TRBJ2-5, with 8 bases identical to TRBD2. The TCR was taken from a man aged 55 to 70 with COVID-19, enrolled during active disease. The chain's CDR3 is CASSPPAGVQETQYF. CDR3 nucleotide sequence: TGTGCCAGCAGTCCCCCAGCGGGAGTTCAAGAGACCCAGTACTTC. The variable domain in full, with the rest retrieved from reference TRBV25-1 and TRBJ2-5, is EADIYQTPRYLVIGTGKKITLECSQTMGHDKMYWYQQDPGMELHLIHYSYGVNSTEKGDLSSESTVSRIRTEHFPLTLESARPSHTSQYLCASSPPAGVQETQYFGPGTRLLVL.